This section outlines one T cell receptor (beta chain) sequence together with its context. Enrolled during active infection, Seattle patients were then followed longitudinally. The data stem from a study of blood T cell repertoires in COVID-19. Overall study: From T cells, B-cell-depleted T cells, or PBMCs came the material, which was cDNA or gDNA.

V shed 1 base and J shed 2 bases, with 13 bases lying between them. CDR3 size: 15 residues. CDR1 SGHRS and CDR2 YFSETQ come from the germline V gene. Profiling relied on immunoSEQ multiplex PCR, and the TCRdb table lists in-frame clones only, not all of them. This table holds around 460,000 clones, around nine tenths found once. This receptor was taken from a man aged 18 to 35 with COVID-19, enrolled during active disease. This sequence joins TRBV5-1 and TRBJ2-7, with D possibly matching TRBD1 (8 bases). Specimen: peripheral blood. The CDR3 DNA follows: TGCGCCAGCAGCTTGTGGACAGGGACTACCTACGAGCAGTACTTC. This encodes CASSLWTGTTYEQYF.